Presented here are 10 T cell receptor beta chains from one specimen sequenced in a study of CD8 T cells in ankylosing spondylitis. General study findings and limits: A TCR beta motif of 7 to 9 highly homologous variants seemed to mark ankylosing spondylitis blood.

Via MiXCR, TCRdb re-called the 5' RACE reads, giving one row per CDR3 protein. Of hundreds of thousands of distinct CDR3 sequences in the sample, about a sixth were seen once. Their target antigens are unknown. Sequences were obtained from blood, either unsorted or a sorted T cell fraction (not recorded which). The source of these receptors is a male donor with ankylosing spondylitis.

The chain uses TRBV20-1 and TRBJ2-5, with 10 bases matching TRBD2. After removal of 6 bases from V and 5 bases from J, the junction contained 6 bases not matched to a gene. This CDR3 region has 13 residues. CDR1 and CDR2 from the germline V gene are DFQATT and SNEGSKA (reference sequence). The CDR3 region has the DNA TGCAGTGCAAAACTAGCGGGGTTGGAGACCCAGTACTTC. Residues: CSAKLAGLETQYF.

This clonotype was detected ten times or more. The chain combines TRBV7-6 with TRBJ2-1; 13 nucleotides line up with TRBD2. Trimming took 2 bases from V and 10 from J; bases not matched to a gene: 5. The CDR3 is made up of 15 amino acids. The germline gives CDR1 SGHVS, CDR2 FNYEAQ. The CDR3 nucleotides are TGTGCCAGCAGCTTATCACTAGCGGGAGGGAACGAGCAGTTCTTC. Translating gives CASSLSLAGGNEQFF.

The chain uses TRBV10-3 and TRBJ2-7; D is perhaps TRBD1 or TRBD2 (5 bases each). The CDR3 has 14 amino acids. From germline, CDR1 is ENHRY and CDR2 SYGVKD. Trimming stripped 1 base from V and 0 bases from J, with 7 bases between. Here the CDR3 DNA reads TGTGCCATCAGTGAGTGGGGGAGCTCCTACGAGCAGTACTTC. It translates to CAISEWGSSYEQYF.

The chain joins TRBV7-3 to TRBJ2-2; 10 bases align to TRBD2. The germline CDR1 and CDR2 sequences are SGHTA and FQGTGA. V dropped 1 base and J dropped 3; count of bases not matched to a gene: 2. The CDR3 covers 16 residues. CDR3: CASSLRTSGYTGELFF. The DNA for the CDR3 is TGTGCCAGCAGCTTAAGGACTAGCGGATACACCGGGGAGCTGTTTTTT.

The chain employs TRBV12-3 or TRBV12-4 and TRBJ1-2; perhaps TRBD1 as D (5 bases). This CDR3 contains 15 residues. Trimming removed 1 base from V and 1 base from J, with 10 bases in between. The CDR3 spells CASSLGGAYNYGYTF. Here the CDR3 DNA reads TGTGCCAGCAGTTTAGGAGGGGCATATAACTATGGCTACACCTTC.

The J gene is TRBJ1-5, the V gene TRBV4-3; D unresolved. From germline, CDR1 is LGHNA and CDR2 YSLEER. This CDR3 is built from 16 residues. Trimming left V 3 bases short and J 7 bases short, with 19 bases between. CDR3 DNA: TGCGCCAGCAGCCAGGATTTTCAGTCAGGCTGGCAGCCCCAGCATTTT. It translates to CASSQDFQSGWQPQHF.

The chain carries TRBV15 and TRBJ1-5; tentatively, D is TRBD1 (5 bases). V was clipped by 8 bases and J by 0 bases, with 11 bases between them. CDR3 length: 14 residues. In germline, CDR1 is LNHNV, CDR2 YYDKDF (reference sequence). The CDR3: CATEQDYSNQPQHF. Written as DNA, the CDR3 is TGTGCCACCGAACAGGACTATAGCAATCAGCCCCAGCATTTT.

This clonotype has only a few counts. The chain is built from TRBV6-2 or TRBV6-3 and TRBJ2-7, with D perhaps TRBD2 (6 bases). The germline V gene encodes CDR1 MNHEY and CDR2 SVGEGT. The V end was cut by 2 bases, the J end by 3 bases, with 8 bases between. The CDR3 is 13 residues long. The DNA for the CDR3 is TGTGCCAGCAGTTACATGCGGGACTACGAGCAGTACTTC. Its translation: CASSYMRDYEQYF.

The V call is TRBV30, the J call TRBJ1-2; 9 bases align to TRBD1. The germline gives CDR1 GTSNPN, CDR2 SVGIG (reference sequence). The CDR3 consists of 13 residues. V dropped 2 bases and J dropped 7; count of bases not matched to a gene: 5. Written as DNA, the CDR3 is TGTGCCTGGAGTCTTACAGGGGGCGGTGGCTACACCTTC. It specifies CAWSLTGGGGYTF.

The genes are TRBV5-1 and TRBJ2-7; D assignment may be TRBD1 or TRBD2 (5 bases each). This CDR3 has 16 residues. From germline, CDR1 is SGHRS and CDR2 YFSETQ. V dropped 4 bases and J dropped 2 bases, with 19 bases sitting between them. The CDR3 spells CASSRAGAGLTYEQYF. DNA of the CDR3: TGCGCCAGCAGCCGGGCCGGGGCGGGTTTAACCTACGAGCAGTACTTC.